Shown below are 20 T cell receptor beta chains from a single sample sequenced in a study of molecular identifiers for immune sequencing clone quantification. TCRdb reprocessed the PCR reads via MiXCR and lists one record per CDR3 protein. This table has over 600,000 distinct CDR3 sequences, about 20% appearing once. The sample consisted of naive CD8+ T cells from blood, with Jurkat cell RNA spiked in. Described subset: FACS-sorted CD8+CD4-CCR7+CD45RA+ naive T cells. Receptors originate from a human donor in good health. Some libraries in this study had Jurkat cell RNA spiked in.

Ten or more counts support this clonotype. The V call is TRBV4-2, the J call TRBJ2-3; 7 nucleotides align to TRBD2. The germline V gene has CDR1 LGHNA and CDR2 YNFKEQ. Unmatched junction bases numbered 10, after V lost 0 bases and J lost 4 bases. This CDR3 has 17 residues. The DNA of the CDR3 is TGTGCCAGCAGCCAAGAGACGGAGAGCGGGACGCCAGATACGCAGTATTTT. Protein: CASSQETESGTPDTQYF.

This clonotype appeared a single time. The chain links TRBV6-5 to TRBJ2-5, with 7 bases identical to TRBD1. Germline V gene sequence: CDR1 MNHEY, CDR2 SVGAGI. This CDR3 contains 15 residues. V lost 5 bases, J lost 5 bases, and 11 bases stayed unmatched. The CDR3 sequence: CASSSDQGVRETQYF. In nucleotides, the CDR3 is TGTGCCAGCAGTAGCGATCAGGGGGTTCGGGAGACCCAGTACTTC.

In regard to this clonotype: A much larger clone differs from this one at a single base, so this may be a read error. The chain joins TRBV7-2 to TRBJ2-7, with D maybe TRBD2 (7 bases). Germline loops: CDR1 SGHTA, CDR2 FQGNSA. The CDR3 runs 16 residues. Deletions cut 5 bases from V and 2 bases from J, with 19 bases between. The CDR3 loop is CASSQEGGGQAYEQYF. DNA of the CDR3: TGTGCCAGCAGCCAGGAGGGGGGGGGACAAGCCTACGAGCAGTACTTC.

With respect to this clonotype: Possible read error: a much larger clone is one base away. The rearrangement joins TRBV28 to TRBJ2-7; D is unresolved. This CDR3 is built from 12 residues. Deletions cut 2 bases from V and 4 bases from J, with 6 bases between. Germline loops: CDR1 MDHEN, CDR2 SYDVKM. The DNA of the CDR3 is TGTGCCAGCAGTTTACCCAAATACGAGCAGTACTTC. Amino acid sequence: CASSLPKYEQYF.

This clonotype was seen many times. The chain carries TRBV7-9 and TRBJ2-7; D uncertain. Germline assignment: CDR1 SEHNR and CDR2 FQNEAQ (reference sequence). The CDR3 extends over 11 amino acids. The V end was cut by 8 bases, the J end by 3 bases, with 8 bases between. The CDR3 protein is CASGRSYEQYF. CDR3 bases: TGTGCCAGCGGGCGGAGCTACGAGCAGTACTTC. Full variable domain (outside the CDR3, taken from reference TRBV7-9 and TRBJ2-7): DTGVSQNPRHKITKRGQNVTFRCDPISEHNRLYWYRQTLGQGPEFLTYFQNEAQLEKSRLLSDRFSAERPKGSFSTLEIQRTEQGDSAMYLCASGRSYEQYFGPGTRLTVT.

This clonotype has ten or more counts. The V call is TRBV4-3, the J call TRBJ1-1; TRBD1 might be the D (6 bases). With 2 bases removed from V and 3 bases from J, the gap between germline ends came to 13 bases. CDR3 size: 15 residues. CDR1 and CDR2 (germline): LGHNA, YSLEER. The CDR3 reads CASSQPGGWDTEAFF. Here the CDR3 DNA reads TGCGCCAGCAGCCAACCCGGGGGCTGGGACACTGAAGCTTTCTTT.

The rearrangement uses TRBV30 and TRBJ2-5; TRBD2 matches 8 bases. CDR3 length: 16 amino acids. CDR1 is GTSNPN and CDR2 is SVGIG in the germline V gene (reference sequence). The trim removed 4 bases at V and 7 bases at J, leaving 17 bases unmatched. This chain's CDR3 is CAWTGGPPNPPGTQYF. CDR3 nucleotide sequence: TGTGCCTGGACGGGGGGGCCCCCGAACCCACCAGGGACCCAGTACTTC.

A word on this clonotype: A clone one base away is much larger, so this may be a read error. The CDR3 region has the DNA TGTGCCAGCAGCTCTCCCGGAGAGACAGGGGGCAGAAACACCTTATATTTT. Translating gives CASSSPGETGGRNTLYF. This chain connects TRBV7-9 to TRBJ1-3; 10 bases fit TRBD1. The CDR3 consists of 17 residues. Germline CDR1 SEHNR, CDR2 FQNEAQ (reference sequence).

As regards this clonotype: A much larger clone lies a single base off, so this may be a read error. The V gene is TRBV10-3, the J gene TRBJ2-5; TRBD2 matches at 9 bases. The CDR3 is made up of 17 amino acids. Germline values: CDR1 ENHRY, CDR2 SYGVKD. CDR3 region: CATSESLWTSEQETQYF. The DNA for the CDR3 is TGTGCCACCAGTGAGTCACTATGGACTAGCGAGCAAGAGACCCAGTACTTC.

To note about this clonotype: A much larger clone lies a single base off, so this may be a read error. V usage is TRBV29-1 and J usage is TRBJ2-1, with D perhaps matching TRBD1 (6 bases). CDR1 and CDR2 from the germline V gene are SQVTM and ANQGSEA. The CDR3 is 16 amino acids. Trimming removed 3 bases at V and 8 bases at J, with 23 bases between. The CDR3 region has the DNA TGCAGCGTTGAGGCGATACGTACAGGGAACGAGCATGAGCAGTTCTTC. The encoded protein is CSVEAIRTGNEHEQFF.

This clonotype was detected ten times or more. V usage is TRBV6-5 and J usage is TRBJ2-2; tentative D call: TRBD1 (6 bases). The CDR3 totals 14 residues. CDR1 is MNHEY, CDR2 SVGAGI, per germline. Deletions cut 4 bases from V and 2 bases from J, with 8 bases between. The chain's CDR3 is CASSSGTNTGELFF. In nucleotides, the CDR3 is TGTGCCAGCAGTTCCGGGACAAACACCGGGGAGCTGTTTTTT.

This clonotype showed up just a few times. The V gene is TRBV21-1, the J gene TRBJ2-2. TRBV21-1 is a documented pseudogene. There are 14 residues in the CDR3. The DNA of the CDR3 is TGTGCCAGCATAGGGTCAGAAGGTGCCGGGGAGCTGTTTTTT. It yields the protein CASIGSEGAGELFF.

This clonotype was seen a few times. The CDR3 sequence is CASSLAGGTGASYNEQFF. In nucleotides, the CDR3 is TGTGCCAGCAGCTTGGCCGGAGGGACAGGGGCGTCCTACAATGAGCAGTTCTTC. The chain couples TRBV5-5 to TRBJ2-1; the match to TRBD1 covers 10 bases. Germline V gene sequence: CDR1 SGHKS, CDR2 YYEKEE (reference sequence). The V gene end was trimmed by 0 bases and the J gene end by 1 base; junction bases not matched to a gene: 7. This CDR3 region has 18 residues.

This clonotype occurred many times. The chain uses TRBV20-1 and TRBJ2-6; 8 bases line up with TRBD2. The CDR3 is 15 residues long. The trim removed 3 bases at V and 1 base at J, leaving 2 bases unmatched. Germline lookup yields CDR1 DFQATT and CDR2 SNEGSKA (reference sequence). The CDR3 spells CSASGRGSGANVLTF. The DNA for the CDR3 is TGCAGTGCTAGCGGGAGGGGGTCTGGGGCCAACGTCCTGACTTTC.

With respect to this clonotype: A read error is possible here, since a much larger clone lies one base away. The CDR3 end shows no conserved phenylalanine or tryptophan, and so a read error is likely. The V gene is TRBV11-2, the J gene TRBJ2-1, with D unclear. There are 13 residues in the CDR3. CDR1 and CDR2 (germline): SGHAT, FQNNGV. The ends were cut back, 2 bases at V and 3 bases at J, with 5 bases in the middle. CDR3 loop: CASSLMDYNEQFS. As DNA, the CDR3 is TGTGCCAGCAGCTTAATGGACTACAATGAGCAGTTCTCC.

This clonotype was seen repeatedly, ten times or more. The J gene is TRBJ2-7, the V gene TRBV20-1, with 7 bases aligning to TRBD2. Losses at the gene ends were 5 bases for V and 0 bases for J; bases not matched to a gene: 4. Germline V gives CDR1 DFQATT, CDR2 SNEGSKA (reference sequence). The CDR3 covers 13 residues. CDR3 DNA: TGCAGTGCTGAGCGGGGTCTCTCCTACGAGCAGTACTTC. Its protein product is CSAERGLSYEQYF.

The sample holds a few counts of this clonotype. V usage is TRBV4-1 and J usage is TRBJ1-5; no reliable D call. The CDR3 is 15 residues long. The V end lost 1 base, the J end lost 0 bases, and 7 bases lay between the germline ends. CDR1 and CDR2 from the germline V gene are MGHRA and YSYEKL. In DNA form, the CDR3 reads TGCGCCAGCAGCCAAGTAGAGGATAGCAATCAGCCCCAGCATTTT. Translating gives CASSQVEDSNQPQHF.

Only a few counts were recorded for this clonotype. The chain has TRBV6-5 and TRBJ2-1; TRBD2 aligns across 8 bases. There are 18 residues in the CDR3. The V and J ends lost 6 bases and 5 bases, in that order; junction bases with no gene match: 18. CDR1 is MNHEY, CDR2 SVGAGI, per germline. This CDR3 is CASSPTFPGRAPDNEQFF. CDR3 sequence (DNA): TGTGCCAGCAGCCCTACCTTTCCCGGGAGGGCCCCCGACAATGAGCAGTTCTTC.

At least ten counts were recorded for this clonotype. The gene calls are TRBV4-1 and TRBJ2-1; D is unclear. Germline CDR1 and CDR2: MGHRA and YSYEKL. Trimming removed 2 bases from V and 10 bases from J, with 6 bases in between. The CDR3 extends over 11 amino acids. CDR3 in DNA: TGCGCCAGCAGCCAAAGTCAGGAGCAGTTCTTC. Residues: CASSQSQEQFF.

The table lists this clonotype with a few counts. The rearrangement joins TRBV12-3 or TRBV12-4 to TRBJ1-5; tentative D call: TRBD1 (6 bases). CDR3 size: 15 residues. The V gene lost 3 bases and the J gene lost 4 bases, with 13 bases spanning the gap. DNA of the CDR3: TGTGCCAGCAGTTTGGATACAGGGCGAAATCAGCCCCAGCATTTT. It codes for CASSLDTGRNQPQHF.